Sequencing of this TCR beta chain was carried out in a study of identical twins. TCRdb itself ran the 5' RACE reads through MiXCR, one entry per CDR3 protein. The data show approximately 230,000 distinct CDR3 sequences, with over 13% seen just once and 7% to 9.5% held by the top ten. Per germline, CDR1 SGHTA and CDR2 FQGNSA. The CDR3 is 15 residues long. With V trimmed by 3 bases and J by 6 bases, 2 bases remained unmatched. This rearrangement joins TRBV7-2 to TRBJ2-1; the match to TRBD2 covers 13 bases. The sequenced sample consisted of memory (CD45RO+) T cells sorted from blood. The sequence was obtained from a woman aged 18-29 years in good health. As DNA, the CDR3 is TGTGCCAGCAGCTTCAGGACTAGCGGGAGCAATGAGCAGTTCTTC. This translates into CASSFRTSGSNEQFF.